The T cell receptor beta chain described here comes from a study of blood T cell repertoires in COVID-19. Produced via immunoSEQ multiplex PCR; TCRdb's table is partial and in-frame only. The data contain around 200,000 clones, roughly 80% of them singletons. CDR3 length: 13 residues. Germline loops: CDR1 LNHDA, CDR2 SQIVND (reference sequence). Germline trimming cut 5 bases from V and 8 bases from J; bases unmatched to any gene: 8. The origin of this receptor is an older woman with acute or convalescent COVID-19. This chain connects TRBV19 to TRBJ1-2, with 7 bases that match TRBD1. Sequenced sample: peripheral blood. CDR3 DNA sequence: TGTGCCAGTAGTGGGACAGAGTCTGCCGGCTACACCTTC. This sequence encodes CASSGTESAGYTF.